Listed here are 25 T cell receptor beta chains from one sample, sequenced in a study of shared clonotypes between healthy human individuals. Sequencing was performed with immunoSEQ multiplex PCR; in TCRdb, only in-frame clones are kept and a portion is missing. Of about 79,000 clones in the sample, around 57% were seen once. The sample was memory CD8+ T cells sorted from blood. Regarding subset: CD45RO+ cells pooled with CCR7-negative TemRA cells. These receptors originate from a man in his thirties or forties in good health.

V is TRBV10-2 and J is TRBJ1-2; TRBD1 aligns across 7 bases. There are 12 residues in the CDR3. Germline V gives CDR1 WSHSY, CDR2 SAAADI. V lost 5 bases, J lost 4 bases, and 1 base stayed unmatched. For the CDR3, the DNA is TGCGCCAGCAGTTACAGGGGCTATGGCTACACCTTC. Translated: CASSYRGYGYTF.

The chain joins TRBV10-3 to TRBJ2-3; 9 bases agree with TRBD1. The CDR3 extends over 15 amino acids. Germline trimming cut 3 bases from V and 1 base from J; bases unmatched to any gene: 2. CDR1 ENHRY and CDR2 SYGVKD come from the germline V gene. The CDR3 spells CAISDWDRGTDTQYF. Written as DNA, the CDR3 is TGTGCCATCAGTGATTGGGACAGGGGCACAGATACGCAGTATTTT.

This clone was detected a few times. This rearrangement joins TRBV5-4 to TRBJ2-5, with D possibly being TRBD2 (5 bases). CDR3 size: 14 residues. Trimming removed 1 base at V and 2 bases at J, with 9 bases between. Germline CDR1 and CDR2: SGHNT and YYREEE (reference sequence). CDR3 loop: CASSLRRRQETQYF. As DNA, the CDR3 is TGTGCCAGCAGCTTGAGACGGAGGCAAGAGACCCAGTACTTC.

The V gene is TRBV6-6, the J gene TRBJ2-7, with 7 bases matching TRBD1. The junction had 4 bases not matched to a gene; V was cut back by 2 bases and J by 6 bases. CDR1 is MNHNY and CDR2 is SVGAGI in the germline V gene (reference sequence). This CDR3 has 13 amino acids. The CDR3 DNA follows: TGTGCCAGCAGTTACGGGACAGCTACCGAGCAGTACTTC. It is translated as CASSYGTATEQYF.

The chain uses TRBV7-2 and TRBJ1-2; D is possibly TRBD1 (5 bases). With 5 bases removed from V and 8 bases from J, the gap between germline ends came to 18 bases. The CDR3 extends over 14 amino acids. Germline CDR1 SGHTA, CDR2 FQGNSA. For the CDR3, the DNA is TGTGCCAGCAGCACGCCCGGGACCTGGTGGGGCTACACCTTC. This codes for CASSTPGTWWGYTF.

V usage is TRBV5-6 and J usage is TRBJ2-7; 13 bases line up with TRBD2. In germline, CDR1 is SGHDT, CDR2 YYEEEE. The CDR3 totals 16 residues. Unmatched junction bases numbered 5, after V lost 1 base and J lost 4 bases. The CDR3 sequence: CASSLKGTSGTYEQYF. CDR3 coding DNA: TGTGCCAGCAGCTTGAAGGGGACTAGCGGGACTTACGAGCAGTACTTC.

This clone showed up many times. The chain uses TRBV6-1 and TRBJ2-2; 10 nucleotides agree with TRBD1. CDR3 length equals 15 residues. The germline V gene encodes CDR1 MNHNS and CDR2 SASEGT. Germline trimming cut 5 bases from V and 8 bases from J; bases unmatched to any gene: 8. The CDR3 loop is CASSPGTGEIGELFF. The DNA of the CDR3 is TGTGCCAGCAGTCCCGGGACAGGGGAAATTGGGGAGCTGTTTTTT.

V and J are TRBV7-2 and TRBJ2-7, with D hard to call. CDR1 and CDR2 from the germline V gene are SGHTA and FQGNSA. CDR3 size: 13 residues. Trimming took 4 bases from V and 8 from J, leaving 15 bases between them. The CDR3 DNA reads as TGTGCCAGCAGCTCAAATACCTTAGGCCAGCAGTACTTC. Its protein is CASSSNTLGQQYF.

V and J are TRBV19 and TRBJ2-7; TRBD2 agrees at 10 bases. The CDR3 spans 14 residues. Germline CDR1 and CDR2: LNHDA and SQIVND (reference sequence). The J segment lost 6 bases and the V segment lost 2 bases, leaving 4 bases of the junction unmatched. The CDR3 loop is CASSIRAGGIEQYF. DNA of the CDR3: TGTGCCAGTAGTATACGAGCGGGAGGGATCGAGCAGTACTTC.

This clone was counted at least ten times. The chain links TRBV5-6 to TRBJ2-1; D is unclear. V was pared by 2 bases and J by 4 bases, with 16 bases between. The germline V gene encodes CDR1 SGHDT and CDR2 YYEEEE. The CDR3 totals 16 residues. CDR3: CASSFSVGIRYNEQFF. In DNA form, the CDR3 reads TGTGCCAGCAGCTTTAGTGTCGGTATCAGGTACAATGAGCAGTTCTTC.

This chain uses TRBV29-1 with TRBJ2-3; D not resolved. CDR3 length: 14 amino acids. CDR1 SQVTM and CDR2 ANQGSEA come from the germline V gene. The ends were cut back, 1 base at V and 4 bases at J, with 12 bases in the middle. In DNA, the CDR3 is TGCAGCGTTGAAGGAGCCCACGGGTCAGATACGCAGTATTTT. Translation: CSVEGAHGSDTQYF.

A single count supports this clone. J is TRBJ2-3 and V is TRBV10-2; 8 positions match TRBD1. Per the germline V gene, CDR1 is WSHSY and CDR2 is SAAADI. J lost 2 bases, V lost 8 bases, and 9 bases had no gene match. This CDR3 region has 15 residues. CDR3 residues: CASGDGQGNTDTQYF. CDR3 DNA sequence: TGCGCCAGCGGCGATGGACAGGGAAACACAGATACGCAGTATTTT.

The rearrangement links TRBV5-1 to TRBJ2-7; 7 nucleotides agree with TRBD2. The V segment lost 0 bases and the J segment 4 bases; nucleotides outside the gene matches: 4. CDR3 length: 14 amino acids. The germline CDR1 and CDR2 sequences are SGHRS and YFSETQ. This chain's CDR3 is CASSLGGSMYEQYF. CDR3 sequence (DNA): TGCGCCAGCAGCTTGGGCGGGAGTATGTACGAGCAGTACTTC.

This clone was observed a few times. The rearrangement uses TRBV10-2 and TRBJ2-7; 9 nucleotides match TRBD2. The CDR3 covers 16 residues. From germline, CDR1 is WSHSY and CDR2 SAAADI. The V and J ends lost 6 bases and 2 bases, in that order; junction bases with no gene match: 11. CDR3 protein: CASRLGGRADTYEQYF. CDR3 sequence (DNA): TGCGCCAGCAGGCTGGGCGGGAGGGCCGACACCTACGAGCAGTACTTC.

DNA for the CDR3: TGTGCCAGCAGTTACTCAGGGGCTACCTACGAGCAGTACTTC. It is translated as CASSYSGATYEQYF. The gene calls are TRBV6-5 and TRBJ2-7; perhaps TRBD1 as D (5 bases). The CDR3 consists of 14 residues. The V and J ends lost 0 bases and 2 bases respectively, with 8 bases between them. Per the germline V gene, CDR1 is MNHEY and CDR2 is SVGAGI.

The rearrangement joins TRBV19 to TRBJ2-3, with 10 bases lining up with TRBD2. Losses at the gene ends were 4 bases for V and 1 base for J; bases not matched to a gene: 2. The CDR3 runs 15 residues. Per germline, CDR1 LNHDA and CDR2 SQIVND (reference sequence). The CDR3 sequence is CASSTGTSGTDTQYF. CDR3 bases: TGTGCCAGTAGTACCGGGACTAGCGGCACAGATACGCAGTATTTT.

V gene TRBV9 combines with J gene TRBJ2-7; D uncertain. The CDR3 consists of 15 residues. CDR1 and CDR2 (germline): SGDLS, YYNGEE. The ends were cut back, 0 bases at V and 1 base at J, with 11 bases in the middle. This CDR3 reads CASSVGGGKSYEQYF. The DNA for the CDR3 is TGTGCCAGCAGCGTAGGAGGCGGAAAATCCTACGAGCAGTACTTC.

The chain carries TRBV9 and TRBJ2-1, with 7 bases fitting TRBD2. Looked up from germline, CDR1 is SGDLS and CDR2 is YYNGEE. The CDR3 contains 12 residues. The trim removed 3 bases at V and 11 bases at J, leaving 5 bases unmatched. Here the CDR3 DNA reads TGTGCCAGCAGCGCCGGCGGGACTAAGCAGTTCTTC. Its translation is CASSAGGTKQFF.

The J gene is TRBJ1-2, the V gene TRBV7-2; a weak D match, TRBD1 (6 bases). V lost 1 base to trimming and J lost 10 bases, with 16 bases between them. Germline values: CDR1 SGHTA, CDR2 FQGNSA. CDR3 length equals 14 residues. This chain's CDR3 is CASSLGPDSRHYTF. CDR3 DNA sequence: TGTGCCAGCAGCTTAGGCCCGGACAGTCGACACTACACCTTC. The full variable domain, its missing parts supplied by reference TRBV7-2 and TRBJ1-2, is GAGVSQSPSNKVTEKGKDVELRCDPISGHTALYWYRQSLGQGLEFLIYFQGNSAPDKSGLPSDRFSAERTGGSVSTLTIQRTQQEDSAVYLCASSLGPDSRHYTFGSGTRLTVV.

This clone has at least ten counts. The identical CDR3 is also encoded by other nucleotide sequences in the sample. The rearrangement joins TRBV19 to TRBJ2-1; perhaps TRBD2 as D (6 bases). The CDR3 loop spans 15 amino acids. Trimming removed 2 bases at V and 4 bases at J, with 12 bases between. Germline CDR1 is LNHDA and CDR2 is SQIVND (reference sequence). The CDR3 DNA follows: TGTGCCAGTAGTATATGGGACTCGCCGTACAATGAGCAGTTCTTC. As protein: CASSIWDSPYNEQFF.

This chain links TRBV6-5 with TRBJ1-5; D unresolved. Germline V gene sequence: CDR1 MNHEY, CDR2 SVGAGI. This CDR3 has 13 amino acids. Trimming left V 8 bases short and J 0 bases short, with 8 bases between. CDR3 protein: CASGENSNQPQHF. The CDR3 nucleotides are TGTGCCAGCGGGGAAAATAGCAATCAGCCCCAGCATTTT.

The chain is built from TRBV9 and TRBJ2-7; a possible D gene is TRBD2 (6 bases). Germline CDR1 SGDLS, CDR2 YYNGEE. CDR3 length equals 15 residues. V was shortened by 0 bases and J by 4 bases, with 14 bases between the two germline ends. Here the CDR3 reads CASSVGWRDGYEQYF. The CDR3 coding sequence is TGTGCCAGCAGCGTAGGCTGGCGGGATGGATACGAGCAGTACTTC.

Points on this clone: This CDR3 is also generated by other DNA sequences in the sample. This chain links TRBV4-1 with TRBJ1-2, with D possibly matching TRBD1 (6 bases). V was pared by 2 bases and J by 6 bases, with 10 bases between. The germline V gene has CDR1 MGHRA and CDR2 YSYEKL. This CDR3 has 13 residues. Here the CDR3 reads CASSQLDRNGYTF. The DNA for the CDR3 is TGCGCCAGCAGCCAATTGGACAGAAATGGCTACACCTTC.

This clone was seen a handful of times. The chain is built from TRBV11-1 and TRBJ2-3; 8 nucleotides match TRBD2. This CDR3 is 13 amino acids long. The germline gives CDR1 SGHAT, CDR2 FQDESV (reference sequence). The junction had 7 bases not matched to a gene; V was cut back by 4 bases and J by 10 bases. The CDR3 nucleotides read TGTGCCAGCAGCTCGATTATAGCGGGATCGCAGTATTTT. Amino acids: CASSSIIAGSQYF.

The genes are TRBV11-2 and TRBJ1-5; 7 bases line up with TRBD1. This CDR3 has 15 amino acids. The junction had 6 bases not matched to a gene; V was cut back by 1 base and J by 6 bases. CDR1 and CDR2 (germline): SGHAT, FQNNGV. As DNA, the CDR3 is TGTGCCAGCAGCTTAGCAGGGGGAGTAAGTCAGCCCCAGCATTTT. It translates to CASSLAGGVSQPQHF.